This entry describes one T cell receptor beta chain. As yet, its antigen is unknown. The entry originates in a study of a mutant IDH1 vaccine in newly diagnosed glioma. Study overall: Vaccines were first given 4-6 weeks after radiotherapy alone, or with temozolomide cycles.

Sequencing was performed with immunoSEQ multiplex PCR; in TCRdb, only in-frame clones are kept and a portion is missing. The data contain about 120,000 clones, around 77% of them singletons. Specified time point: week 11, during vaccination. What each vaccine dose contained was 300 ug of mutant IDH1 20-mer peptide, accompanied by topical imiquimod. Tumors from donors were new WHO grade 3 or 4 IDH1-mutant astrocytomas with ATRX loss. The input for sequencing was PBMCs, taken from a glioma patient whose treatment included an IDH1 peptide vaccine. The TCR sequence derives from a man aged 35-49 years with glioma.

Here the CDR3 DNA reads TGCGCCAGCAGCCAAGATTCGGTGGGCTATGGCTACACCTTC. Its translation is CASSQDSVGYGYTF. V usage is TRBV4-3 and J usage is TRBJ1-2; D remains ambiguous. The V gene's germline CDR1 is LGHNA and CDR2 YSLEER. V lost 0 bases, J lost 4 bases, and 9 bases lay in between. The CDR3 extends over 14 amino acids.